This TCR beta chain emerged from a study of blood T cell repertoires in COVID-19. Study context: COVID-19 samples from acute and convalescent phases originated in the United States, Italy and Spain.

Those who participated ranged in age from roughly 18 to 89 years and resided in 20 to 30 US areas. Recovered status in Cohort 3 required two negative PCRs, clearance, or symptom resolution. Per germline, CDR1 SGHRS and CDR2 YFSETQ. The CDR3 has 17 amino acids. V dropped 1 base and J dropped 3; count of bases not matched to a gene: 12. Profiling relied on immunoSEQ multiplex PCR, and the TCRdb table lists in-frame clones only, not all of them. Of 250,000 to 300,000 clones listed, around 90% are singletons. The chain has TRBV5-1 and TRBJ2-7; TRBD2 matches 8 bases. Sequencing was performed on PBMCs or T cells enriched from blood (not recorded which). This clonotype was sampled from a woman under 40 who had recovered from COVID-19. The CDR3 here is CASSLSGSHLTNYEQYF. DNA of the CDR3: TGCGCCAGCAGCTTGAGCGGGAGCCACTTAACTAACTACGAGCAGTACTTC. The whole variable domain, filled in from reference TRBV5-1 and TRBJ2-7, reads KAGVTQTPRYLIKTRGQQVTLSCSPISGHRSVSWYQQTPGQGLQFLFEYFSETQRNKGNFPGRFSGRQFSNSRSEMNVSTLELGDSALYLCASSLSGSHLTNYEQYFGPGTRLTVT.